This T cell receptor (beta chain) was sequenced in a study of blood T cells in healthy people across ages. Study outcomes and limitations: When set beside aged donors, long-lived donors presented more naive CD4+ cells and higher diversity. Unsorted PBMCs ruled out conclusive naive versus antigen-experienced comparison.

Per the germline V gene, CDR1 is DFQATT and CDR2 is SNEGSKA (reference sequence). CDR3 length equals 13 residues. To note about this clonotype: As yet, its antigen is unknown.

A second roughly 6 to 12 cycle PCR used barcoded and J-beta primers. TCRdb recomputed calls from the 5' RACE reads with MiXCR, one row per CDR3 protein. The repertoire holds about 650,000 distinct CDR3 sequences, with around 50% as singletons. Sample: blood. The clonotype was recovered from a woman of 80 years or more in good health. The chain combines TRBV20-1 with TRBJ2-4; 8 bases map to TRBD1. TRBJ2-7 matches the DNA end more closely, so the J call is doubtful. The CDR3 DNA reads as TGCAGTGCACCGGGACAGGCAGGTTACGAGCAGTACTTC. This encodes CSAPGQAGYEQYF.